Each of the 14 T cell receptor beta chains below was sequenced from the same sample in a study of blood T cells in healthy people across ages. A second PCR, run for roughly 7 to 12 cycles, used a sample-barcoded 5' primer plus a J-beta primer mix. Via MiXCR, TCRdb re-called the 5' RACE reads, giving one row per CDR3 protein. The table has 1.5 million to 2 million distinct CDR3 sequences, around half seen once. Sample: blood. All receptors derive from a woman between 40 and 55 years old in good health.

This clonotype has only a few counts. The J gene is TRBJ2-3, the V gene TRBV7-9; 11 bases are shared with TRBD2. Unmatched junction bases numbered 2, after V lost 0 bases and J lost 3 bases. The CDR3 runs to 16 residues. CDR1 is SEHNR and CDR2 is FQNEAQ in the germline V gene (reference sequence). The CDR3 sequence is CASSLATSGGTDTQYF. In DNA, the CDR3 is TGTGCCAGCAGCTTAGCCACTAGCGGGGGTACAGATACGCAGTATTTT.

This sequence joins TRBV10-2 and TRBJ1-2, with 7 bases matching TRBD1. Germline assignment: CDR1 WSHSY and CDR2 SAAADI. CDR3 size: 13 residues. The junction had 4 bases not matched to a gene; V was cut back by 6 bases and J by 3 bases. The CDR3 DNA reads TGCGCCAGCAGGATAGGGGGCGACTATGGCTACACCTTC. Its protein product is CASRIGGDYGYTF.

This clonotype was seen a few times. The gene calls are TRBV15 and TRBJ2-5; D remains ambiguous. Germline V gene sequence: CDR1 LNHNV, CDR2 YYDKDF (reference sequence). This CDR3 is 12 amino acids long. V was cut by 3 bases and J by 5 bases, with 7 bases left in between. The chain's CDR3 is CATSSPAETQYF. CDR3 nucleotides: TGTGCCACCAGCAGTCCAGCGGAGACCCAGTACTTC.

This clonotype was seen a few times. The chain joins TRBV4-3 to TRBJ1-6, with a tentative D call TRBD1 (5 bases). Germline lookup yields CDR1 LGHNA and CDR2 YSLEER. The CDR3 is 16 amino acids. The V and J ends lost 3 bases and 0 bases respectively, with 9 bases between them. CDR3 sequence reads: CASSHDSISYNSPLHF. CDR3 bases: TGCGCCAGCAGCCACGACAGCATCTCCTATAATTCACCCCTCCACTTT.

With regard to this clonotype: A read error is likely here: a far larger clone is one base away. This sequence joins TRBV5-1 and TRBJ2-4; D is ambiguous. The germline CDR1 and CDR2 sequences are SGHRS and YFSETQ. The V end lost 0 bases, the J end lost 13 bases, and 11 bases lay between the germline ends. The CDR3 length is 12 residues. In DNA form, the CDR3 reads TGCGCCAGCAGCTTGGACCCCTACGTGCAGTACTTC. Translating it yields CASSLDPYVQYF.

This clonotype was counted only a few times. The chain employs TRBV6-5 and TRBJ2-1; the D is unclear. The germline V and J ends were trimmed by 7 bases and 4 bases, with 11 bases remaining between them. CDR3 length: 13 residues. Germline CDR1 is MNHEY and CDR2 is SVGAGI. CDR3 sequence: CASKVALYNEQFF. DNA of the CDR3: TGTGCCAGCAAGGTTGCGTTGTACAATGAGCAGTTCTTC.

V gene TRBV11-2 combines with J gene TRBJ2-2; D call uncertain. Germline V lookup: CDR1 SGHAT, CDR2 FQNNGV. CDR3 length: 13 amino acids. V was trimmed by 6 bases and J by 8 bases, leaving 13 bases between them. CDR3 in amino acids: CASSSASSGELFF. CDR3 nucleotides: TGTGCCAGCAGTTCTGCTTCAAGTGGGGAGCTGTTTTTT.

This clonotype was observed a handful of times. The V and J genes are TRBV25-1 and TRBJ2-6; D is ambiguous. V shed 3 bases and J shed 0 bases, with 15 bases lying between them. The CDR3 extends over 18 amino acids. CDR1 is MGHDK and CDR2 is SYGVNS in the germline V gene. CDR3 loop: CASSDLGHPGSGANVLTF. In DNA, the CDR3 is TGTGCCAGCAGTGACTTGGGTCACCCCGGCTCTGGGGCCAACGTCCTGACTTTC.

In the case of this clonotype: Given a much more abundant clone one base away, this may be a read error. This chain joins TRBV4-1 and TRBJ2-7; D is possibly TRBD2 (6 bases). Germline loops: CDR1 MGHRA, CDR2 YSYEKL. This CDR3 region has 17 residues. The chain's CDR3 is CVSSRPRDSEGSYEQYF. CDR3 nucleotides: TGCGTCAGCAGCCGCCCCCGGGACTCGGAGGGCTCGTACGAGCAGTACTTC.

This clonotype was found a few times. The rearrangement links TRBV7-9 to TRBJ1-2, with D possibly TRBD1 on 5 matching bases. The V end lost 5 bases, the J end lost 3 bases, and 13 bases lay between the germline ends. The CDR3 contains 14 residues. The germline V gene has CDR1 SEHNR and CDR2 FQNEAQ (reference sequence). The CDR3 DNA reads TGTGCCAGCAGCCCTGCGACAGCGTACTATGGCTACACCTTC. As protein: CASSPATAYYGYTF.

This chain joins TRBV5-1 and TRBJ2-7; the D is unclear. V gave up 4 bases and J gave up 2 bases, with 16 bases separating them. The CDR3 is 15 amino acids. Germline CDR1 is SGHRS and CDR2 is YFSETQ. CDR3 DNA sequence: TGCGCCAGCAGCCAAGGCATAGTGGAACCCTACGAGCAGTACTTC. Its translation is CASSQGIVEPYEQYF.

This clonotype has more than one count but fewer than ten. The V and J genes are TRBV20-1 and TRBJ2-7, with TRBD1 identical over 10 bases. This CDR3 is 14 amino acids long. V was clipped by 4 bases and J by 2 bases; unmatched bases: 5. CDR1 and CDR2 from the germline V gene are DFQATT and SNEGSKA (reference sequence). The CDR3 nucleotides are TGCAGTGCTACTCCGGGACAGGGGCCCTACGAGCAGTACTTC. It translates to CSATPGQGPYEQYF.

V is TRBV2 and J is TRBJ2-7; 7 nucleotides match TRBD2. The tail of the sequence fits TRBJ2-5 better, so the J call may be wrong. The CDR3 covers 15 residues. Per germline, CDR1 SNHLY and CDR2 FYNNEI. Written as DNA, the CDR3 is TGTGCCAGCAGTGGTGCGGGGGAGTCGACTAAGACCCAGTACTTC. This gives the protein CASSGAGESTKTQYF.

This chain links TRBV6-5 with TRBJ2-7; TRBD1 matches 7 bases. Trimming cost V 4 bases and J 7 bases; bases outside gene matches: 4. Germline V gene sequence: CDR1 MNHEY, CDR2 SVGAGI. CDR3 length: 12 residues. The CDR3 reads CASSCLTGEQYF. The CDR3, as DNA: TGTGCCAGCAGTTGTTTGACAGGGGAGCAGTACTTC.